This record looks at one T cell receptor (beta chain) sequence and its context. Its antigen is unknown. No much larger clonotype is one base removed from it; base qualities were not supplied. The record originates from a study of T cell responses to AZD1222 COVID-19 vaccine (dated by TCRdb to the early 2020s). Some background on the complete study: TCR sequencing covered some 250 trial participants: some 210 given two doses of AZD1222 and 26 given two doses of MenACWY control vaccine. Enrollment into the trials was organized by age into subgroups of 18-55, 56-69 and 70-plus years, and those subgroups contained roughly 150, 30 and 60 TCR-sequenced participants, respectively.

The paper's findings and limits, for the study overall: Most participants were white British and females outnumbered males, and the authors suggested that clonal diversity may have been underestimated. Because no day 14 peak-response samples were available, the repertoires could be characterized only after the peak T cell response. Spike-specific TCR breadth and depth rose significantly after two AZD1222 doses compared with day 0 and with MenACWY recipients. Reportedly, almost half of the unique spike-specific TCRs recognized epitopes lying outside the regions that are mutated in the B.1.351 and B.1.1.7 variants. In the small 56-69-year group, the increase in depth fell short of significance, most likely because of low power. Conclusions about previously exposed vaccinees are limited because only a handful of AZD1222 recipients were SARS-CoV-2 seropositive at baseline. Vaccine-associated CD4 TCRs spanned the whole spike protein, with dominant responses in regions 160-218 and 743-854.

The CDR3 regions of human TCRbeta chains were subjected to immunosequencing. The authors' analysis ran thus. Repertoire TCRs were matched against a reference library of SARS-CoV-2-specific TCRs generated with the MIRA antigen-specificity platform. Breadth was defined as the fraction of unique TCRs that were SARS-CoV-2-associated. Depth was defined as the fraction of total T cells that were SARS-CoV-2-associated. Using the MIRA data, each spike-specific TCR was assigned both to the spike region to which the TCR was reactive and to a CD4 or CD8 class. Log10-transformed breadth and depth values were compared by one-way ANOVA with Sidak's multiple comparisons tests. As stored in TCRdb, this immuneACCESS dataset retains in-frame rearrangements with V and J assigned. A fraction of the clones does not appear; measured against another copy, unresolved V genes explain less than half of the discrepancy, and the remainder lacks a known reason. D and trimming come from the DNA, and the V and J calls and clone size come from that table. Present in this sample are roughly 200,000 clones, more than 85% of which were seen just once. Clones ranked in the top ten supply under 4% of the sample.

In light of the paper, this sample's time point label describes: about 28 days (+/-7) after the second vaccine dose. Because spike-specific TCR depth and breadth did not differ between the two schedules, AZD1222 recipients who got a second dose at roughly 4 weeks were pooled with those who got a second dose at roughly 12 weeks. Vaccinee samples came from UK trials COV001 and COV002, including a single-blind randomized controlled phase 2/3 trial of AZD1222 (ChAdOx1 nCoV-19) in healthy adults. Trial participant PBMC samples were collected at day 0 and day 28 after the second dose for TCRbeta chain sequencing. The germline V gene supplies CDR1 KGHDR and CDR2 SFDVKD. V is reduced by 4 bases and J by 5 bases, leaving a spacing of 20 bases between them. The CDR3 numbers 16 residues from cysteine through phenylalanine. The DNA shown is the 48-base CDR3, in frame from base 1.

The material sequenced was peripheral blood, taken 28 days after the second AZD1222 dose. In this chain, TRBV24-1 is recombined with TRBJ2-7; the D segment could be TRBD2, given 5 matching bases. The source of this sequence is an adult who received the AZD1222 COVID-19 vaccine. This receptor carries the CDR3 CATSEAGGSFYDEQYF. The sequence in DNA is TGTGCCACCAGTGAGGCCGGAGGTAGCTTCTACGACGAGCAGTACTTC.